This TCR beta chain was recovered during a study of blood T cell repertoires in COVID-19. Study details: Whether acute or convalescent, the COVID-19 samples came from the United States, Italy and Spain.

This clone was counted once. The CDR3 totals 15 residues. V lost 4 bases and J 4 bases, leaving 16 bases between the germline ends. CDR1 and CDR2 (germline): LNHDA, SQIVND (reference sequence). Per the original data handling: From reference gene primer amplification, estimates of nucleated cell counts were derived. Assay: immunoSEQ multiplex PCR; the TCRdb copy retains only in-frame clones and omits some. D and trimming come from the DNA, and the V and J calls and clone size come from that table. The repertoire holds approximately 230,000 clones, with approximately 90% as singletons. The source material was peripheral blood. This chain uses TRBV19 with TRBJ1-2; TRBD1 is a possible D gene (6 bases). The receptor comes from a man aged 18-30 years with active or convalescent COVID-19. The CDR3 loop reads CASSTSGGLGYGYTF. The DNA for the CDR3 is TGTGCCAGTAGTACAAGCGGGGGGCTTGGCTATGGCTACACCTTC.